The 22 T cell receptor beta chains in this list originate from one sample, sequenced in a study of cytomegalovirus exposure and HLA in healthy donors. PCR involved 60 Vbeta and 13 Jbeta primers. Measured with immunoSEQ multiplex PCR; TCRdb has only the in-frame clones, and not every one. The table shows about 100,000 clones, with about 80% occurring only once. The sequencing input was PBMCs. The receptors originated from a man in his forties in good health and CMV-seronegative.

J is TRBJ2-1 and V is TRBV15, with 7 bases fitting TRBD1. Germline CDR1 is LNHNV and CDR2 is YYDKDF (reference sequence). The CDR3 is 15 amino acids. Losses at the gene ends were 5 bases for V and 4 bases for J; bases not matched to a gene: 8. CDR3 residues: CATSGRDREYNEQFF. CDR3 in DNA: TGTGCCACCAGCGGCCGGGACAGAGAGTACAATGAGCAGTTCTTC.

The chain recombines TRBV27 with TRBJ2-3; TRBD2 matches 10 bases. After removal of 3 bases from V and 6 bases from J, the junction contained 6 bases not matched to a gene. Germline CDR1 and CDR2: MNHEY and SMNVEV (reference sequence). This CDR3 is 15 amino acids long. Here the CDR3 DNA reads TGTGCCAGCAGTTTTCAGGGTAGCGGGGGGGATACGCAGTATTTT. This encodes CASSFQGSGGDTQYF.

The chain uses TRBV7-2 and TRBJ2-2, with 8 bases identical to TRBD2. V dropped 5 bases and J dropped 0; count of bases not matched to a gene: 5. The CDR3 totals 16 residues. CDR1 is SGHTA, CDR2 FQGNSA, per germline. For the CDR3, the DNA is TGTGCCAGCAGCCAGAACGGGGGGGCGAACACCGGGGAGCTGTTTTTT. This gives the protein CASSQNGGANTGELFF.

This clone was observed once. The rearrangement links TRBV5-6 to TRBJ2-1; D is perhaps TRBD1 (5 bases). V dropped 3 bases and J dropped 7 bases, with 8 bases sitting between them. CDR3 length: 12 amino acids. Germline assignment: CDR1 SGHDT and CDR2 YYEEEE. For the CDR3, the DNA is TGTGCCAGCAGCTCCCAGGGTAATGAGCAGTTCTTC. This encodes CASSSQGNEQFF.

V and J are TRBV19 and TRBJ2-1; TRBD1 aligns across 9 bases. From germline, CDR1 is LNHDA and CDR2 SQIVND (reference sequence). The CDR3 runs to 16 residues. The V gene end was trimmed by 8 bases and the J gene end by 3 bases; junction bases not matched to a gene: 11. This CDR3 is CASHRKGQGVYNEQFF. DNA for the CDR3: TGTGCCAGTCACCGAAAGGGACAGGGAGTCTACAATGAGCAGTTCTTC.

The count of this clone is one. V gene TRBV5-1 combines with J gene TRBJ2-2, with D hard to call. Germline CDR1 reads SGHRS; CDR2 reads YFSETQ. This CDR3 is 15 amino acids long. The germline V and J ends were trimmed by 0 bases and 4 bases, with 10 bases remaining between them. CDR3 bases: TGCGCCAGCAGCTTGGGCGACACGAGCACCGGGGAGCTGTTTTTT. Protein: CASSLGDTSTGELFF. The full variable domain, rest sourced from reference TRBV5-1 and TRBJ2-2, is KAGVTQTPRYLIKTRGQQVTLSCSPISGHRSVSWYQQTPGQGLQFLFEYFSETQRNKGNFPGRFSGRQFSNSRSEMNVSTLELGDSALYLCASSLGDTSTGELFFGEGSRLTVL.

The chain joins TRBV7-9 to TRBJ1-6; 8 positions agree with TRBD1. V shed 5 bases, J shed 7 bases, and the junction held 4 bases outside the gene matches. In germline, CDR1 is SEHNR, CDR2 FQNEAQ (reference sequence). The CDR3 covers 14 residues. Written as DNA, the CDR3 is TGTGCCAGCAGCCAGGGGGCGGGAAATTCACCCCTCCACTTT. This gives the protein CASSQGAGNSPLHF.

V gene TRBV10-3 combines with J gene TRBJ1-2; possible D gene TRBD1, 6 bases. Germline V gene data show CDR1 as ENHRY and CDR2 as SYGVKD. This CDR3 is built from 12 residues. V lost 3 bases and J 6 bases, leaving 8 bases between the germline ends. The CDR3 spells CAISEHRDGYTF. DNA of the CDR3: TGTGCCATCAGTGAACACAGGGATGGCTACACCTTC.

The chain employs TRBV5-1 and TRBJ1-2; D is ambiguous. The germline V gene has CDR1 SGHRS and CDR2 YFSETQ. V gave up 4 bases and J gave up 3 bases, with 16 bases separating them. The CDR3 is 15 amino acids. The DNA of the CDR3 is TGCGCCAGCAGCCCGGAACCCACAGTGTACTATGGCTACACCTTC. This translates into CASSPEPTVYYGYTF.

J is TRBJ1-2 and V is TRBV6-5; tentatively, D is TRBD1 (6 bases). V lost 6 bases and J 3 bases, leaving 14 bases between the germline ends. CDR3 length: 14 amino acids. Germline CDR1 and CDR2: MNHEY and SVGAGI. The CDR3 sequence: CASSPGQQYYGYTF. The CDR3 DNA sequence: TGTGCCAGCAGCCCAGGACAGCAATACTATGGCTACACCTTC.

CDR3 protein: CASSWRDRVDEQYV. The CDR3 DNA is TGCGCCAGCAGCTGGAGGGACAGGGTTGACGAGCAGTACGTC. The chain links TRBV5-1 to TRBJ2-7; 9 bases are shared with TRBD1. The V segment lost 3 bases and the J segment 5 bases; nucleotides outside the gene matches: 6. Per the germline V gene, CDR1 is SGHRS and CDR2 is YFSETQ. This CDR3 contains 14 residues.

The chain combines TRBV27 with TRBJ2-7; 8 positions agree with TRBD2. Germline CDR1 reads MNHEY; CDR2 reads SMNVEV (reference sequence). Germline trimming cut 2 bases from V and 0 bases from J; bases unmatched to any gene: 3. The CDR3 is made up of 15 amino acids. CDR3 DNA: TGTGCCAGCAGTTTACTGCGGGGGGTCTCCTACGAGCAGTACTTC. It specifies CASSLLRGVSYEQYF.

This clone showed up just a few times. This sample includes further DNA sequences coding for the same CDR3. The chain joins TRBV20-1 to TRBJ2-7; perhaps TRBD2 as D (7 bases). Germline V gives CDR1 DFQATT, CDR2 SNEGSKA (reference sequence). This CDR3 has 11 residues. Between the trimmed V and J ends, which lost 2 bases and 7 bases, there was a span of 9 bases. CDR3 bases: TGCAGTGCTAGAAGGGGGGGAGAGCAGTACGTC. Protein sequence: CSARRGGEQYV.

The chain employs TRBV7-9 and TRBJ2-2; D is ambiguous. Trimming left V 6 bases short and J 3 bases short, with 8 bases between. Per germline, CDR1 SEHNR and CDR2 FQNEAQ (reference sequence). The CDR3 length is 13 residues. In nucleotides, the CDR3 is TGTGCCAGCAGATCACACCACACCGGGGAGCTGTTTTTT. The encoded protein is CASRSHHTGELFF.

J is TRBJ1-5 and V is TRBV6-6, with D possibly matching TRBD1 (6 bases). Germline loops: CDR1 MNHNY, CDR2 SVGAGI (reference sequence). V lost 6 bases to trimming and J lost 4 bases, with 16 bases between them. This CDR3 region has 15 residues. Written as DNA, the CDR3 is TGTGCCAGCAGCCCGACCAGGACAGCTAATCAGCCCCAGCATTTT. Protein sequence: CASSPTRTANQPQHF.

The chain joins TRBV4-2 to TRBJ2-1; D unresolved. The CDR3 extends over 12 amino acids. Between the trimmed V and J ends, which lost 3 bases and 5 bases, there was a span of 5 bases. CDR1 and CDR2 (germline): LGHNA, YNFKEQ. This CDR3 is CASSHPNNEQFF. In nucleotides, the CDR3 is TGTGCCAGCAGCCACCCAAACAATGAGCAGTTCTTC.

This clone was observed a few times. Relative to the germline gene, one junction end is altered; a read error may explain this. The chain links TRBV7-9 to TRBJ1-2, with D possibly being TRBD1 (6 bases). The CDR3 spans 12 residues. Germline values: CDR1 SEHNR, CDR2 FQNEAQ (reference sequence). CDR3 in DNA: TGTTCCAGCAGCCCAGGGGTTCGCGGCTACACCTTC. It encodes CSSSPGVRGYTF.

The chain is built from TRBV30 and TRBJ2-5, with TRBD2 as a possible D gene (6 bases). The CDR3 loop spans 14 amino acids. Germline loops: CDR1 GTSNPN, CDR2 SVGIG (reference sequence). V was clipped by 3 bases and J by 1 base, with 12 bases between them. Here the CDR3 DNA reads TGTGCCTGGAGCTTTCCGGGGGTCCAAGAGACCCAGTACTTC. Translated: CAWSFPGVQETQYF.

This sequence joins TRBV15 and TRBJ1-5; no firm D call. V was clipped by 0 bases and J by 0 bases, with 12 bases between them. Germline lookup yields CDR1 LNHNV and CDR2 YYDKDF (reference sequence). CDR3 length: 17 amino acids. The CDR3 DNA follows: TGTGCCACCAGCAGAGAGTCGGCGGGGAATAGCAATCAGCCCCAGCATTTT. It encodes CATSRESAGNSNQPQHF.

The rearrangement uses TRBV2 and TRBJ2-5, with a possible D match to TRBD1 (6 bases). The CDR3 is 13 amino acids. V was cut by 6 bases and J by 3 bases, with 11 bases left in between. Looked up from germline, CDR1 is SNHLY and CDR2 is FYNNEI. This chain's CDR3 is CASRGTLEETQYF. The CDR3, as DNA: TGTGCCAGCAGAGGGACATTGGAAGAGACCCAGTACTTC.

This CDR3 is CASSQPLQDRKAREAFF. The CDR3 DNA reads TGCGCCAGCAGCCAACCCCTTCAAGACAGAAAGGCTAGGGAAGCTTTCTTT. The chain links TRBV4-1 to TRBJ1-1, with TRBD1 as a possible D gene (5 bases). The CDR3 is 17 amino acids. Germline CDR1 reads MGHRA; CDR2 reads YSYEKL. Trimming took off 2 bases at V and 8 bases at J, with 24 bases between the two ends.

This clone appeared a few times. The chain recombines TRBV6-5 with TRBJ1-6; D gene unclear. Trimming stripped 3 bases from V and 4 bases from J, with 4 bases between. Germline-derived CDR1 and CDR2 are MNHEY and SVGAGI. There are 13 residues in the CDR3. CDR3 sequence (DNA): TGTGCCAGCAGTTATAGTTATAATTCACCCCTCCACTTT. Its protein is CASSYSYNSPLHF.